This is a list of T cell receptor beta chains from one sample in a study of blood T cell repertoires in COVID-19. Libraries were prepared by immunoSEQ multiplex PCR; TCRdb keeps only in-frame clonotypes and omits some of them. Of almost 350,000 clones in the sample, almost 90% were seen once. Source material: PBMCs or T cells enriched from blood (not recorded which). These receptors were taken from a woman younger than 45 who had been exposed to COVID-19. Each CDR3 is given with its conserved first and last residue. D genes are given only for firm matches. A clone size is listed for some rows: how often the clone was seen (once, few, many), or a class if it is expanded.

V gene	clone size	CDR3 length	J gene	D gene	CDR3 DNA	CDR3 protein
TRBV2	.	14	TRBJ1-5	TRBD1	TGTGCCAGCCACGACAGGGGGCAGAATCAGCCCCAGCATTTT	CASHDRGQNQPQHF
TRBV3-1/TRBV3-2	.	15	TRBJ1-2	.	TGTGCCAGCAGCCACCCATTCGGGGAAGAGGATGGCTACACCTTC	CASSHPFGEEDGYTF
TRBV15	.	16	TRBJ1-1	TRBD1	TGTGCCACCAGCAGAACGGACAGGGGGCGCTACACTGAAGCTTTCTTT	CATSRTDRGRYTEAFF
TRBV18	.	13	TRBJ2-7	.	TGTGCCAGCTCACCACCGGCCGCCTACGAGCAGTACTTC	CASSPPAAYEQYF
TRBV5-1	.	16	TRBJ1-6	.	TGCGCCAGCAGCTTGGCCCCCTCGGGGGTGGATTCACCCCTCCACTTT	CASSLAPSGVDSPLHF
TRBV27	.	14	TRBJ1-2	.	TGTGCCAGCAGTTTATTGGCAGATAACTATGGCTACACCTTC	CASSLLADNYGYTF
TRBV5-6	.	15	TRBJ2-7	TRBD2	TGTGCCAGCAGCCATCGGGGGGTTGGCTCCTACGAGCAGTACTTC	CASSHRGVGSYEQYF
TRBV5-1	.	13	TRBJ2-5	.	TGCGCCAGCGCAGTCCCTCGGGGGGAGACCCAGTACTTC	CASAVPRGETQYF
TRBV28	.	15	TRBJ2-2	TRBD2	TGTGCCAGCAGAGAGACTAGCGGGAGTGGCGGGGAGCTGTTTTTT	CASRETSGSGGELFF
TRBV13	.	14	TRBJ2-7	TRBD2	TGTGCCAGCAGCTTGGAACTAGCGGGATCCGAGCAGTACTTC	CASSLELAGSEQYF
TRBV5-3	.	11	TRBJ1-6	.	TGTGCCAGAAGCTCCGATTCACCCCTCCACTTT	CARSSDSPLHF
TRBV2	.	14	TRBJ2-3	TRBD2	TGTGCCAGCATCCTAGCGGGAGGTTTAGATACGCAGTATTTT	CASILAGGLDTQYF
TRBV18	.	16	TRBJ1-2	TRBD1	TGTGCCAGCTCTCAAAATGCCCCTACAGGGGACTATGGCTACACCTTC	CASSQNAPTGDYGYTF
TRBV5-1	.	16	TRBJ2-1	TRBD2	TGCGCCAGCAGTGAGAGGACTAGCGGGAGGGTTGGGGAGCAGTTCTTC	CASSERTSGRVGEQFF
TRBV19	.	15	TRBJ1-4	.	TGTGCCAGTAGTGTGACTTATGCAACTAATGAAAAACTGTTTTTT	CASSVTYATNEKLFF
TRBV7-9	.	15	TRBJ2-7	TRBD1	TGTGCCAGCAGCCCCCAGGGGACAGGGGGCTTCGAGCAGTACTTC	CASSPQGTGGFEQYF
TRBV18	.	14	TRBJ2-2	TRBD1	TGTGCCAGCTCACCAGGACAGGGGACCGGGGAGCTGTTTTTT	CASSPGQGTGELFF
TRBV2	once	13	TRBJ1-1	.	TGTGCCAGCAGTGGGGCAGTGAACACTGAAGCTTTCTTT	CASSGAVNTEAFF
TRBV19	.	14	TRBJ2-7	.	TGTGCCAGTAGTATAGCAGCGGAGGCCTACGAGCAGTACTTC	CASSIAAEAYEQYF
TRBV10-1	.	15	TRBJ2-1	TRBD2	TGCGCCAGCAGTTTAGCGGGAGGGAGCTACAATGAGCAGTTCTTC	CASSLAGGSYNEQFF
TRBV28	.	11	TRBJ2-3	.	TGTGCCAGCAGTTCGAGGGATACGCAGTATTTT	CASSSRDTQYF
TRBV2	.	13	TRBJ2-5	.	TGTGCCAGCAGTGGGCTGAGTGGGCAGACCCAGTACTTC	CASSGLSGQTQYF
TRBV27	.	14	TRBJ2-7	TRBD1	TGTGCCAGCAGTCCCGGACAGGGAGGTTACGAGCAGTACTTC	CASSPGQGGYEQYF
TRBV9	.	17	TRBJ1-3	TRBD1	TGTGCCAGCAGCGTAGTAGCAGGGGGATTGTCTGGAAACACCATATATTTT	CASSVVAGGLSGNTIYF
TRBV7-9	once	16	TRBJ2-3	TRBD2	TGTGCCAGCAGCGCGGGGACTAGCGGGAGTACAGATACGCAGTATTTT	CASSAGTSGSTDTQYF
TRBV10-2	.	15	TRBJ1-2	TRBD1	TGCGCCAGCAGCCAACAGGGGGTGGGGGCCTATGGCTACACCTTC	CASSQQGVGAYGYTF
TRBV11-3	.	16	TRBJ2-7	.	TGTGCCAGCAGCTTATTCGGGCAGGGTCTATCCTACGAGCAGTACTTC	CASSLFGQGLSYEQYF
TRBV5-1	.	17	TRBJ2-4	TRBD2	TGCGCCAGCAGCTTAGGCCTAGCGGGAGTGGCCAAAAACATTCAGTACTTC	CASSLGLAGVAKNIQYF
TRBV28	.	13	TRBJ2-5	.	.	CASSFGQGALLDF
TRBV27	.	16	TRBJ2-7	.	TGTGCCAGCAGTGAGGCCAGGGGAGGGGGCTCCTACGAGCAGTACTTC	CASSEARGGGSYEQYF
TRBV10-3	few	15	TRBJ2-7	TRBD1	TGTGCCATCAGTGAGGCGGGGACAGGGGTCGTCGAGCAGTACTTC	CAISEAGTGVVEQYF
TRBV10-3	once	17	TRBJ2-1	TRBD1	TGTGCCATCATTTCTACACTAACAGGGGGCAAATCCAATGAGCAGTTCTTC	CAIISTLTGGKSNEQFF
TRBV27	.	13	TRBJ2-5	.	TGTGCCAGCAGGGTAGCGGATGGTGAGACCCAGTACTTC	CASRVADGETQYF